This section outlines one T cell receptor (beta chain) sequence together with its context. Its antigen is as yet unknown. The protocol was immunoSEQ multiplex PCR, while the TCRdb copy is restricted to in-frame clones and leaves out a portion. The table records more than 2 million clones, approximately 94% of them present only once. The data derive from a study of shared clonotypes between healthy human individuals. Study results and limitations: Rarefaction exposed incomplete sorted-subset sequencing despite large depth.

Germline V CDR1 and CDR2: SEHNR, FQNEAQ (reference sequence). Trimming removed 5 bases at V and 10 bases at J, with 15 bases between. The CDR3 covers 13 residues. Cells designated naive CD8 were CD45RO-negative and were positively selected for CCR7, with terminally differentiated effector memory CD45RA+ cells excluded. Input material: naive CD8+ T cells sorted from blood. The receptor was derived from a man aged 18 to 30 in good health. The rearrangement joins TRBV7-9 to TRBJ2-1, with D perhaps matching TRBD1 or TRBD2 (5 bases each). The CDR3 protein is CASSPGTVKEQFF. CDR3 DNA sequence: TGTGCCAGCAGCCCAGGGACCGTTAAAGAGCAGTTCTTC.